Below are 20 T cell receptor beta chains sequenced from a single sample in a study of T cell clonality in common variable immunodeficiency. The data were produced by immunoSEQ multiplex PCR, yet TCRdb's version contains in-frame clones alone and is incomplete. The sample holds tens of thousands of clones, and no clone turns up only once. Sequencing was done on a sample of peripheral blood mononuclear cells. The receptor source for this set is a person between 18 and 75 years old in good health.

To note about this clone: The read ends 3 residues before the CDR3 terminus; that terminus is restored from the germline J gene. The chain uses TRBV7-9 and TRBJ2-7; D is unresolved. Germline assignment: CDR1 SEHNR and CDR2 FQNEAQ (reference sequence). V was clipped by 3 bases and J by 6 bases, with 9 bases between them. This CDR3 has 12 amino acids. The CDR3 protein is CASSLFGPEQYF. CDR3 DNA (partial): TGTGCCAGCAGCTTGTTTGGGCCCGAG.

The table lists this clone with a few counts. The read ends 3 residues shy of where the CDR3 ends; the end is completed using the germline J gene. This sequence joins TRBV7-2 and TRBJ1-5, with no clear D. Trimming pared 3 bases from V and 4 bases from J, leaving 13 bases between. The CDR3 is made up of 15 amino acids. The germline V gene encodes CDR1 SGHTA and CDR2 FQGNSA. The CDR3 region is CASSFFLSTNQPQHF. CDR3 DNA, as far as it was read: TGTGCCAGCAGCTTCTTTCTCAGTACAAATCAGCCC.

This clone came up many times. The observed sequence ends 3 residues before the CDR3 terminus, with the missing tail filled in from the germline J gene. The chain recombines TRBV20-1 with TRBJ2-4; TRBD2 matches at 7 bases. The CDR3 sequence is 20 residues long. Unmatched junction bases numbered 19, after V lost 1 base and J lost 1 base. Germline V lookup: CDR1 DFQATT, CDR2 SNEGSKA (reference sequence). CDR3 sequence reads: CSARGASGINYQLAKNIQYF. The part of the CDR3 DNA that was read is TGCAGTGCTAGAGGTGCTAGCGGAATAAACTACCAACTGGCCAAAAACATT.

This clone was seen repeatedly, ten times or more. The observed sequence ends 3 residues before the CDR3 terminus, with the missing tail filled in from the germline J gene. The rearrangement links TRBV2 to TRBJ2-1; TRBD2 might be the D (5 bases). CDR3 length: 16 residues. The V end lost 7 bases, the J end lost 0 bases, and 16 bases lay between the germline ends. The germline V gene has CDR1 SNHLY and CDR2 FYNNEI. The sequenced CDR3 bases are TGTGCCAGCATCCCTTCTGAGGGTTCCTCCTACAATGAG. Translation: CASIPSEGSSYNE. The CDR3 as a whole reads CASIPSEGSSYNEQFF.

About this clone: The missing CDR3 end, 3 residues past where the read stops, is filled in from the germline J gene. The V and J genes are TRBV10-2 and TRBJ2-3; a possible D gene is TRBD2 (5 bases). Per germline, CDR1 WSHSY and CDR2 SAAADI. This CDR3 comprises 13 residues. Trimming removed 6 bases at V and 1 base at J, with 8 bases between. The CDR3 bases that were read are TGCGCCAGCAGCCGTAGCGGCACAGATACG. Protein sequence: CASSRSGTDT. The whole CDR3 is CASSRSGTDTQYF.

This clone has only a few counts. The read falls 3 residues short of the CDR3 end, and the missing part is taken from the germline J gene. The chain combines TRBV6-2 or TRBV6-3 with TRBJ1-5, with a possible D match to TRBD1 (6 bases). V lost 7 bases and J 4 bases, leaving 8 bases between the germline ends. Per the germline V gene, CDR1 is MNHEY and CDR2 is SVGEGT. CDR3 length equals 12 residues. The CDR3 protein is CASNQGNQPQHF. The covered CDR3 bases are TGTGCCAGCAACCAGGGGAATCAGCCC.

This clone has ten or more counts. The read gets to within 3 residues of the CDR3 end, and the germline J gene fills in the rest. The chain combines TRBV20-1 with TRBJ2-1; 9 positions match TRBD2. The CDR3 extends over 15 amino acids. Germline V gives CDR1 DFQATT, CDR2 SNEGSKA (reference sequence). J gave up 2 bases and V 6 bases, and 8 bases lay outside the gene matches. The sequenced part of the CDR3 DNA is TGCAGTGCCATTCCCCCTAGCGGGGCCTACAATGAG. It translates to CSAIPPSGAYNE. The entire CDR3 protein is CSAIPPSGAYNEQFF.

This clone was observed at least ten times. Read coverage stops 3 residues before the CDR3 terminus; the germline J gene supplies the remainder. The chain recombines TRBV7-3 with TRBJ1-1; D may be TRBD1 (6 bases). This CDR3 contains 13 residues. Germline CDR1 and CDR2: SGHTA and FQGTGA. V lost 3 bases to trimming and J lost 1 base, with 6 bases between them. The CDR3 DNA, read in part, is TGTGCCAGCAGCTTGGGACAGAACACTGAA. Translation: CASSLGQNTE. The entire CDR3 sequence reads CASSLGQNTEAFF. The entire variable domain, with the rest obtained from reference TRBV7-3 and TRBJ1-1, is as follows: GAGVSQTPSNKVTEKGKYVELRCDPISGHTALYWYRQSLGQGPEFLIYFQGTGAADDSGLPNDRFFAVRPEGSVSTLKIQRTERGDSAVYLCASSLGQNTEAFFGQGTRLTVV.

This clone was seen ten or more times. The read falls 3 residues short of the CDR3 end, and the missing part is taken from the germline J gene. The chain is built from TRBV6-2 or TRBV6-3 and TRBJ1-5, with 7 nucleotides matching TRBD1. The CDR3 is made up of 13 amino acids. J gave up 5 bases and V 5 bases, and 3 bases lay outside the gene matches. The germline V gene has CDR1 MNHEY and CDR2 SVGEGT. The sequenced part of the CDR3 DNA is TGTGCCAGCAGTGGGACAGAGTATCAGCCC. As protein: CASSGTEYQP. The entire CDR3 protein reads CASSGTEYQPQHF.

A remark on this clone: The CDR3 goes on 3 residues after the read ends, and that part is filled in from the germline J gene. The chain recombines TRBV7-2 with TRBJ1-4; possible D gene TRBD1, 5 bases. CDR1 is SGHTA and CDR2 is FQGNSA in the germline V gene. This CDR3 has 11 amino acids. The part of the CDR3 DNA that was read is TGTGCCAGCAGCGAAAGACAGTCA. Protein sequence: CASSERQS. The whole CDR3 sequence reads CASSERQSLFF.

This clone was recorded at least ten times. Coverage ceases 3 residues before the CDR3 finishes, and the germline J gene fills in the end. V gene TRBV5-1 combines with J gene TRBJ1-1; TRBD1 is a possible D gene (5 bases). The CDR3 length is 13 residues. Germline-derived CDR1 and CDR2 are SGHRS and YFSETQ. V was trimmed by 3 bases and J by 2 bases, leaving 8 bases between them. The CDR3 loop reads CASSYTGNTEAFF. The sequenced CDR3 bases are TGCGCCAGCAGCTATACAGGAAACACTGAA.

This clone was found many times. Read coverage stops 3 residues before the CDR3 terminus; the germline J gene supplies the remainder. V and J are TRBV2 and TRBJ2-5; TRBD1 aligns across 7 bases. The V segment lost 8 bases and the J segment 4 bases; nucleotides outside the gene matches: 10. Germline CDR1 reads SNHLY; CDR2 reads FYNNEI. CDR3 length: 14 residues. The CDR3: CASATLQGRETQYF. CDR3 DNA (partial): TGTGCCAGCGCAACCTTACAGGGGAGAGAGACC.

This clone was seen ten or more times. CDR3 DNA, as far as it was read: TGTGCCAGCAGTTCACATCCCGGGGCCTACGAG. It is translated as CASSSHPGAYE. The entire CDR3 protein reads CASSSHPGAYEQYF. This sequence joins TRBV7-3 and TRBJ2-7, with a tentative D call TRBD2 (5 bases). The read comes to an end 3 residues before the CDR3 does, leaving the germline J gene to fill in the end. The CDR3 is made up of 14 amino acids. V shed 6 bases and J shed 2 bases, with 14 bases lying between them. Per the germline V gene, CDR1 is SGHTA and CDR2 is FQGTGA.

This clone was observed at least ten times. The CDR3 extends 3 residues past the end of the read, so its final part is completed from the germline J gene. The V call is TRBV30, the J call TRBJ2-3; TRBD2 might be the D (5 bases). The CDR3 loop spans 15 amino acids. CDR1 is GTSNPN and CDR2 is SVGIG in the germline V gene (reference sequence). V lost 4 bases and J 1 base, leaving 15 bases between the germline ends. The CDR3 is CAWTLGVSRTDTQYF. The CDR3 DNA, read in part, is TGTGCCTGGACGCTCGGGGTGAGCCGCACAGATACG.

This clone has at least ten counts. Sequencing ends 3 residues short of the CDR3 end; the germline J gene provides the rest. V and J are TRBV19 and TRBJ1-1, with no clear D. Germline CDR1 reads LNHDA; CDR2 reads SQIVND (reference sequence). The CDR3 is 13 residues long. The V gene lost 4 bases and the J gene lost 2 bases, with 8 bases spanning the gap. The CDR3 is CASSTDINTEAFF. The sequenced CDR3 bases are TGTGCCAGTAGTACAGACATTAACACTGAA.

This clone was counted at least ten times. Coverage ceases 3 residues before the CDR3 finishes, and the germline J gene fills in the end. This chain uses TRBV5-1 with TRBJ2-4, with 8 bases that match TRBD2. V lost 3 bases to trimming and J lost 8 bases; unmatched junction nucleotides: 10. CDR1 is SGHRS, CDR2 YFSETQ, per germline. This CDR3 contains 15 residues. CDR3 amino acids: CASSSTGGQYDIQYF. CDR3 DNA (partial): TGCGCCAGCAGCTCTACGGGGGGGCAATACGACATT.

This clone was detected many times. The CDR3 is cut off 3 residues early in the read; its end comes from the germline J gene. The V gene is TRBV5-1, the J gene TRBJ1-2; D is perhaps TRBD1 (6 bases). This CDR3 region has 13 residues. Germline assignment: CDR1 SGHRS and CDR2 YFSETQ. Trimming stripped 4 bases from V and 3 bases from J, with 10 bases between. The CDR3 region is CASSLQGDYGYTF. The sequenced part of the CDR3 DNA is TGCGCCAGCAGCCTACAGGGTGACTATGGC.

This clone was recorded at least ten times. Coverage ceases 3 residues before the CDR3 finishes, and the germline J gene fills in the end. The J gene is TRBJ1-5, the V gene TRBV20-1, with 12 bases aligning to TRBD1. Germline V gene sequence: CDR1 DFQATT, CDR2 SNEGSKA (reference sequence). J lost 5 bases, V lost 3 bases, and 5 bases had no gene match. The CDR3 loop spans 15 amino acids. The part of the CDR3 DNA that was read is TGCAGTGCTAGCCCGGGACAGGGGGCATATCAGCCC. This sequence encodes CSASPGQGAYQP. The CDR3, in full, reads CSASPGQGAYQPQHF.

The table lists this clone with a few counts. The read falls 3 residues short of the CDR3 end, and the missing part is taken from the germline J gene. The gene calls are TRBV29-1 and TRBJ2-1; the match to TRBD2 covers 9 bases. J gave up 1 base and V 1 base, and 11 bases lay outside the gene matches. CDR3 size: 18 residues. Germline V gene sequence: CDR1 SQVTM, CDR2 ANQGSEA. Incomplete CDR3 DNA: TGCAGCGTTGAAGGTGGCGCGGGGGGGTCCTTATCCTACAATGAG. As protein: CSVEGGAGGSLSYNE. The entire CDR3 is CSVEGGAGGSLSYNEQFF.

Ten or more counts support this clone. Read sequence stops 3 residues before the CDR3 end, and the germline J gene provides the missing end. The V and J genes are TRBV19 and TRBJ2-1; 12 bases are a match to TRBD1. Germline CDR1 LNHDA, CDR2 SQIVND (reference sequence). The CDR3 is 15 amino acids. The ends lost 8 bases at V and 9 bases at J; junction bases unmatched: 11. The covered CDR3 bases are TGTGCCAGTGGGCCGATCCGGGACAGGGGGCGTGAG. Its translation: CASGPIRDRGRE. The full-length CDR3 reads as CASGPIRDRGREQFF. Full variable domain (remainder filled in from reference TRBV19 and TRBJ2-1): DGGITQSPKYLFRKEGQNVTLSCEQNLNHDAMYWYRQDPGQGLRLIYYSQIVNDFQKGDIAEGYSVSREKKESFPLTVTSAQKNPTAFYLCASGPIRDRGREQFFGPGTRLTVL.